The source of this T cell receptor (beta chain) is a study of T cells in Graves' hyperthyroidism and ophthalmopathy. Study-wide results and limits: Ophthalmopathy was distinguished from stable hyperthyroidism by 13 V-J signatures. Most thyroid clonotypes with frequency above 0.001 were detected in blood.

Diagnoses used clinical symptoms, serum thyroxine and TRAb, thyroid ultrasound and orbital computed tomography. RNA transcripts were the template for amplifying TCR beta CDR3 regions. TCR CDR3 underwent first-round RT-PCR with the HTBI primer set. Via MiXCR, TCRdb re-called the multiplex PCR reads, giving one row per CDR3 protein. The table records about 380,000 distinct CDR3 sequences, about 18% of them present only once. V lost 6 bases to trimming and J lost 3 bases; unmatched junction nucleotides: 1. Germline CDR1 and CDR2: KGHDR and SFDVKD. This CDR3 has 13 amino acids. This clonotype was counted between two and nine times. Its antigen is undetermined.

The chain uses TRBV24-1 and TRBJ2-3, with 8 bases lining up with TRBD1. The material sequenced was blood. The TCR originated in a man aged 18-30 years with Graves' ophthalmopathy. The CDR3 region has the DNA TGTGCCACCAGTCGACAGGGGACAGATACGCAGTATTTT. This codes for CATSRQGTDTQYF.